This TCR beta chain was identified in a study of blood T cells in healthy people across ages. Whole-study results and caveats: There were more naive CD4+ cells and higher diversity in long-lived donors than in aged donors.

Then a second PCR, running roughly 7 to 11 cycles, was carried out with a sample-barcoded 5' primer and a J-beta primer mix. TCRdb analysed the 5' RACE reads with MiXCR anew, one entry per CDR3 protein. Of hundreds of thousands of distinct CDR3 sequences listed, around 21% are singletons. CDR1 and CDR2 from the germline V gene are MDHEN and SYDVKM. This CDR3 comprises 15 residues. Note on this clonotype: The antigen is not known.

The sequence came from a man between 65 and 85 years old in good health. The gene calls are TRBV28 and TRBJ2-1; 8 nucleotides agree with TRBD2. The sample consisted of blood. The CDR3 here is CPKGAGTRRYNEQFF. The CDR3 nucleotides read TGTCCCAAGGGTGCTGGGACTAGACGGTACAATGAGCAGTTCTTC.